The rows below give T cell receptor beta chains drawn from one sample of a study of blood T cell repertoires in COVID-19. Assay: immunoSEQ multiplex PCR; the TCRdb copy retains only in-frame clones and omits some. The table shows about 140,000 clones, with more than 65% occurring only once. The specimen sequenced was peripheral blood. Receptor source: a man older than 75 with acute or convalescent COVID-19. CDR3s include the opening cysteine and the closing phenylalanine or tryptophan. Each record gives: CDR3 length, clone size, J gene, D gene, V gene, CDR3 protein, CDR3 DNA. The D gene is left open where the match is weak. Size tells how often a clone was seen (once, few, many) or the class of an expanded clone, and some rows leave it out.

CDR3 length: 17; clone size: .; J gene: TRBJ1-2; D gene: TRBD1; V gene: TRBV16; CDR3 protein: CASSQSRLGQGPYGYTF; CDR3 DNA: TGTGCCAGCAGCCAATCGCGCTTAGGACAGGGCCCCTATGGCTACACCTTC
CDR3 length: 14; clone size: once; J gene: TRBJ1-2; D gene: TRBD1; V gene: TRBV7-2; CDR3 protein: CACTRDSSFGGYTF; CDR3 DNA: TGTGCCTGTACAAGGGACAGCTCCTTCGGAGGCTACACCTTC
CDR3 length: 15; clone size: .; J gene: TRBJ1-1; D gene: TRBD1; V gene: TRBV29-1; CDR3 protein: CSVVISGGPLIEAFF; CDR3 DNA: TGCAGCGTTGTAATTTCAGGGGGGCCCCTTATAGAAGCTTTCTTT
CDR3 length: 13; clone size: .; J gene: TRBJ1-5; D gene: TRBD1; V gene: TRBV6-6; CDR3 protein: CASLQGPYQPQHF; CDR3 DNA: TGTGCCAGCTTACAGGGGCCATATCAGCCCCAGCATTTT
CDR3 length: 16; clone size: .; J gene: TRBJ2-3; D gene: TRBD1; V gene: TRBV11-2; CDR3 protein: CASSYRWTGDADTQYF; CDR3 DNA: TGTGCCAGCAGCTACCGGTGGACAGGGGACGCAGATACGCAGTATTTT
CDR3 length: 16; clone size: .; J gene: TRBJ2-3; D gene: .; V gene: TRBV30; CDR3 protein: CAYQGFGGMFADTQYF; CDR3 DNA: TGTGCCTACCAAGGGTTCGGGGGAATGTTTGCAGATACGCAGTATTTT
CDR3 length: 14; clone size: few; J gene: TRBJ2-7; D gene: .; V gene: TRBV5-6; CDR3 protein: CASSPGLRTYEQYF; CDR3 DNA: TGTGCCAGCAGCCCCGGACTCCGTACCTACGAGCAGTACTTC
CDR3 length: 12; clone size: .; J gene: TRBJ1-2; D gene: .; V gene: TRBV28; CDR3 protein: CASSPEIYGYTF; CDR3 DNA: TGTGCCAGCAGCCCGGAGATCTATGGCTACACCTTC
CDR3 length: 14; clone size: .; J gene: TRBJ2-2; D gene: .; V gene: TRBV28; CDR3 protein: CASRPPPGTGELFF; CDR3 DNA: TGTGCCAGCAGACCCCCCCCCGGGACCGGGGAGCTGTTTTTT
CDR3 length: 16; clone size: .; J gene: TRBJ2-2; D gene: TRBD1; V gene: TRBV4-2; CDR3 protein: CASSQVTGVNTGELFF; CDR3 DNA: TGTGCCAGCAGCCAGGTAACAGGGGTGAACACCGGGGAGCTGTTTTTT
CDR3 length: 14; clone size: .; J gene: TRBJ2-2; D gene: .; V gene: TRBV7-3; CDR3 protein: CASSLTLGPGELFF; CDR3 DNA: TGTGCCAGCAGCTTAACACTAGGGCCCGGGGAGCTGTTTTTT